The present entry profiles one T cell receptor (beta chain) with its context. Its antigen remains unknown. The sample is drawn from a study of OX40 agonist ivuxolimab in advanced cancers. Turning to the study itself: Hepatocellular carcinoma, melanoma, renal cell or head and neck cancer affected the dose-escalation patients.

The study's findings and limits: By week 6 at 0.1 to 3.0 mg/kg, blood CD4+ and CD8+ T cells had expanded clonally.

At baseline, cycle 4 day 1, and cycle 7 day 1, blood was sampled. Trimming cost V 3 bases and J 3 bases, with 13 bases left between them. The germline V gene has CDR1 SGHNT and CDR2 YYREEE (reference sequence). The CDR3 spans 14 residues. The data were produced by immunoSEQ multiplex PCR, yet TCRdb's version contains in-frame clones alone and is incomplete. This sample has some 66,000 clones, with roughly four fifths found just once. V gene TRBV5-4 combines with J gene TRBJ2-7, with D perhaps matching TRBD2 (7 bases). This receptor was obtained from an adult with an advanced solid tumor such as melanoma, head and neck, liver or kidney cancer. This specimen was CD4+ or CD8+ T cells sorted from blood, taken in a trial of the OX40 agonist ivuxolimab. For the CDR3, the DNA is TGTGCCAGCAGCTCCGGCGGGGGCCGCTACGAGCAGTACTTC. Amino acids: CASSSGGGRYEQYF.